This T cell receptor (beta chain) is from a study of T cell changes during pregnancy in multiple sclerosis. The protocol was immunoSEQ multiplex PCR, while the TCRdb copy is restricted to in-frame clones and leaves out a portion. The sample carries 50,000 to 65,000 clones, 70% to 90% recorded once. Between the trimmed V and J ends, which lost 1 base and 5 bases, there was a span of 11 bases. Germline lookup yields CDR1 SGHTA and CDR2 FQGTGA. There are 14 residues in the CDR3. The source of this sequence is a female donor with multiple sclerosis, enrolled in a pregnancy study. V is TRBV7-3 and J is TRBJ1-1; possibly TRBD1 for D (6 bases). The sample was peripheral blood, taken in the first trimester of pregnancy. The CDR3 coding sequence is TGTGCCAGCAGCTTAAGTCAGGGGAATACTGAAGCTTTCTTT. It encodes CASSLSQGNTEAFF.